The clone carrying this T cell receptor beta chain came up a few times. The antigen remains undetermined. The sample comes from a study of blood T cells in healthy people across ages. Germline V gene lookup returns CDR1 KGHSH and CDR2 LQKENI. Trimming took 0 bases from V and 2 from J, leaving 8 bases between them. This CDR3 has 16 residues. A second PCR, run for roughly 7 to 12 cycles, used a sample-barcoded 5' primer plus a J-beta primer mix. Every cDNA molecule bore a tag from a template-switch adaptor containing 12 random nucleotides. Each sample yielded at least 3 million CDR3-containing paired-end reads. Using its own MiXCR run on the 5' RACE reads, TCRdb lists one record per CDR3 protein. The profile covers roughly 2 million distinct CDR3 sequences, with around half appearing a single time and about 2.1% taken by the ten largest. Study findings and constraints: More naive CD4+ cells and higher diversity marked long-lived donors relative to aged donors.

The clonotype originates from a woman aged 35 to 49 in good health. Sequenced sample: blood. The genes are TRBV18 and TRBJ2-6, with D maybe TRBD2 (5 bases). This chain's CDR3 is CASSPPGAAGANVLTF. The CDR3 DNA follows: TGTGCCAGCTCACCACCGGGAGCGGCTGGGGCCAACGTCCTGACTTTC.